This passage covers 27 T cell receptor beta chains from one sample sequenced in a study of T cell changes during pregnancy in multiple sclerosis. Assay: immunoSEQ multiplex PCR; the TCRdb copy retains only in-frame clones and omits some. The profile covers approximately 93,000 clones, with approximately 90% appearing a single time and about 0.91% taken by the ten largest. The source material was peripheral blood, sampled before pregnancy. Source of these receptors: a female donor with multiple sclerosis, enrolled in a pregnancy study.

The sample holds one count of this clone. V is TRBV27 and J is TRBJ2-1, with a weak D call TRBD2 (5 bases). Germline CDR1 is MNHEY and CDR2 is SMNVEV (reference sequence). Trimming left V 5 bases short and J 6 bases short, with 17 bases between. CDR3 length equals 15 residues. CDR3 sequence (DNA): TGTGCCAGCAGTCCGATATTCCGAGGGCGCAATGAGCAGTTCTTC. This sequence encodes CASSPIFRGRNEQFF.

CDR3 protein: CSVEQGRWTEAFF. The CDR3 nucleotides are TGCAGCGTTGAACAGGGGAGATGGACTGAAGCTTTCTTT. This chain joins TRBV29-1 and TRBJ1-1; the D gene is possibly TRBD1 (6 bases). With 2 bases removed from V and 5 bases from J, the gap between germline ends came to 12 bases. CDR1 and CDR2 from the germline V gene are SQVTM and ANQGSEA. The CDR3 runs to 13 residues.

V gene TRBV6-5 combines with J gene TRBJ2-7; 11 nucleotides match TRBD1. The germline CDR1 and CDR2 sequences are MNHEY and SVGAGI. The CDR3 is made up of 16 amino acids. V was clipped by 0 bases and J by 6 bases; unmatched bases: 7. The CDR3 is CASSYSGQGAQGEQYF. The CDR3 DNA reads TGTGCCAGCAGTTACTCAGGACAGGGGGCGCAGGGCGAGCAGTACTTC.

The gene calls are TRBV25-1 and TRBJ2-5; 8 nucleotides match TRBD1. V lost 5 bases to trimming and J lost 14 bases; unmatched junction nucleotides: 10. The CDR3 length is 12 residues. From germline, CDR1 is MGHDK and CDR2 SYGVNS. The CDR3 DNA follows: TGTGCCAGCAGTCTTATTGCAGGGGGCCTCTACTTC. This codes for CASSLIAGGLYF.

V is TRBV11-2 and J is TRBJ1-5; D is uncertain. Germline V gives CDR1 SGHAT, CDR2 FQNNGV. The CDR3 runs to 13 residues. The V end lost 0 bases, the J end lost 4 bases, and 4 bases lay between the germline ends. CDR3 DNA sequence: TGTGCCAGCAGCTTAGACTTGAATCAGCCCCAGCATTTT. Translation gives CASSLDLNQPQHF.

The chain recombines TRBV27 with TRBJ1-1; 8 positions agree with TRBD1. Germline V gives CDR1 MNHEY, CDR2 SMNVEV (reference sequence). Unmatched junction bases numbered 8, after V lost 6 bases and J lost 5 bases. CDR3 size: 14 residues. CDR3: CASSDRGRWTEAFF. CDR3 nucleotides: TGTGCCAGCAGCGACAGGGGACGGTGGACTGAAGCTTTCTTT.

The count of this clone is one. This chain connects TRBV28 to TRBJ2-7; a weak D match, TRBD2 (6 bases). CDR1 MDHEN and CDR2 SYDVKM come from the germline V gene. V gave up 5 bases and J gave up 0 bases, with 14 bases separating them. CDR3 length: 15 residues. Here the CDR3 reads CASSLSGGASYEQYF. The CDR3 coding sequence is TGTGCCAGCAGTCTTAGCGGTGGGGCCTCCTACGAGCAGTACTTC.

The chain couples TRBV4-2 to TRBJ2-2; 7 bases are a match to TRBD1. Germline V gene data show CDR1 as LGHNA and CDR2 as YNFKEQ. The CDR3 is made up of 16 amino acids. J was trimmed by 4 bases and V by 5 bases; bases with no gene match: 10. This CDR3 is CASSTFHRGGTGELFF. In DNA form, the CDR3 reads TGTGCCAGCAGCACATTTCACAGGGGTGGCACCGGGGAGCTGTTTTTT.

This clone was recorded once. The chain joins TRBV18 to TRBJ2-5; 7 bases fit TRBD1. The CDR3 is made up of 13 amino acids. V was pared by 2 bases and J by 4 bases, with 1 base of the junction left unmatched. Germline CDR1 and CDR2: KGHSH and LQKENI. In DNA, the CDR3 is TGTGCCAGCTCACCAGGGACAGTAGAGACCCAGTACTTC. It codes for CASSPGTVETQYF.

The rearrangement uses TRBV10-3 and TRBJ1-1, with TRBD1 identical over 11 bases. The CDR3 has 16 residues. Trimming took 7 bases from V and 0 from J; bases not matched to a gene: 7. In germline, CDR1 is ENHRY, CDR2 SYGVKD. In DNA, the CDR3 is TGTGCCATCAAGGGGACAGGGGGTCTTGTGAACACTGAAGCTTTCTTT. Protein sequence: CAIKGTGGLVNTEAFF.

J is TRBJ2-1 and V is TRBV12-5; D may be TRBD2 (5 bases). The CDR3 extends over 13 amino acids. Germline CDR1 is LGHNT and CDR2 is FRNRAP. The ends were cut back, 4 bases at V and 7 bases at J, with 11 bases in the middle. The CDR3 region is CASGSPAENEQFF. CDR3 coding DNA: TGTGCTAGTGGTTCCCCAGCGGAAAATGAGCAGTTCTTC.

The rearrangement links TRBV4-3 to TRBJ1-2; D is perhaps TRBD1 (5 bases). Trimming pared 0 bases from V and 3 bases from J, leaving 11 bases between. This CDR3 is built from 15 residues. The germline gives CDR1 LGHNA, CDR2 YSLEER. The CDR3: CASSQEARDYYGYTF. CDR3 DNA sequence: TGCGCCAGCAGCCAAGAAGCCAGGGATTACTATGGCTACACCTTC.

This chain joins TRBV28 and TRBJ2-2, with D tentatively TRBD2 (6 bases). V was trimmed by 5 bases and J by 1 base, leaving 17 bases between them. Looked up from germline, CDR1 is MDHEN and CDR2 is SYDVKM. CDR3 length: 17 residues. CDR3 region: CASSELGGLRNTGELFF. The CDR3 DNA is TGTGCCAGCAGTGAATTGGGAGGACTAAGGAACACCGGGGAGCTGTTTTTT.

CDR3 nucleotide sequence: TGTGCCAGCGCAACAGACGGAACATCACCCCTCCACTTT. Its protein product is CASATDGTSPLHF. This chain links TRBV6-5 with TRBJ1-6; D gene unclear. In germline, CDR1 is MNHEY, CDR2 SVGAGI. Trimming pared 8 bases from V and 10 bases from J, leaving 15 bases between. This CDR3 has 13 residues.

This rearrangement joins TRBV7-9 to TRBJ1-1; D remains unclear. This CDR3 comprises 15 residues. The V gene lost 1 base and the J gene lost 4 bases, with 13 bases spanning the gap. Per the germline V gene, CDR1 is SEHNR and CDR2 is FQNEAQ (reference sequence). This chain's CDR3 is CASSLEGGVSTEAFF. The CDR3 DNA sequence: TGTGCCAGCAGCTTAGAAGGCGGGGTTTCCACTGAAGCTTTCTTT.

The chain joins TRBV10-3 to TRBJ2-1, with 13 bases matching TRBD2. The CDR3 consists of 14 residues. V shed 5 bases and J 14 bases; nucleotides not matched to a gene: 9. Germline values: CDR1 ENHRY, CDR2 SYGVKD. CDR3 in DNA: TGTGCCATCAGTTCCGGACTAGCGGGGGCCCGGGAGTTCTTC. Translating it yields CAISSGLAGAREFF.

V is TRBV7-2 and J is TRBJ2-3, with 8 bases lining up with TRBD2. The ends lost 0 bases at V and 3 bases at J; junction bases unmatched: 5. The length of the CDR3 is 16 residues. CDR1 and CDR2 (germline): SGHTA, FQGNSA. In DNA, the CDR3 is TGTGCCAGCAGCTTAGCCCGGGGGGGTTTGACAGATACGCAGTATTTT. Protein sequence: CASSLARGGLTDTQYF.

The chain employs TRBV11-2 and TRBJ2-1; 13 bases line up with TRBD2. V shed 2 bases, J shed 7 bases, and the junction held 11 bases outside the gene matches. The CDR3 totals 18 residues. Germline CDR1 is SGHAT and CDR2 is FQNNGV. The CDR3 sequence is CASSLPLGLAGRLNEQFF. Written as DNA, the CDR3 is TGTGCCAGCAGCTTACCTTTGGGACTAGCGGGACGCTTGAATGAGCAGTTCTTC. Full variable domain (outside the CDR3, taken from reference TRBV11-2 and TRBJ2-1): EAGVAQSPRYKIIEKRQSVAFWCNPISGHATLYWYQQILGQGPKLLIQFQNNGVVDDSQLPKDRFSAERLKGVDSTLKIQPAKLEDSAVYLCASSLPLGLAGRLNEQFFGPGTRLTVL.

The rearrangement links TRBV6-5 to TRBJ1-4, with no clear D. Per the germline V gene, CDR1 is MNHEY and CDR2 is SVGAGI. The CDR3 runs 15 residues. Trimming took 4 bases from V and 0 from J, leaving 9 bases between them. The CDR3, as DNA: TGTGCCAGCAGTTCATCCTATGCAACTAATGAAAAACTGTTTTTT. Translating gives CASSSSYATNEKLFF.

The genes are TRBV7-6 and TRBJ1-2; D not resolved. The CDR3 extends over 15 amino acids. V was shortened by 1 base and J by 0 bases, with 9 bases between the two germline ends. Germline CDR1 is SGHVS and CDR2 is FNYEAQ. CDR3: CASSLESGSNYGYTF. In DNA form, the CDR3 reads TGTGCCAGCAGCTTAGAGTCAGGATCTAACTATGGCTACACCTTC.

J is TRBJ2-5 and V is TRBV4-3; 11 bases match TRBD1. The ends lost 5 bases at V and 5 bases at J; junction bases unmatched: 10. CDR1 and CDR2 from the germline V gene are LGHNA and YSLEER. This CDR3 spans 16 amino acids. DNA for the CDR3: TGCGCCAGCAGCTTTATCGAGGGGACAGGGGGTGAGACCCAGTACTTC. Its protein is CASSFIEGTGGETQYF.

The chain carries TRBV27 and TRBJ2-5; 7 nucleotides align to TRBD1. CDR3 length: 15 amino acids. From germline, CDR1 is MNHEY and CDR2 SMNVEV (reference sequence). The J segment lost 3 bases and the V segment lost 5 bases, leaving 9 bases of the junction unmatched. The CDR3 protein is CASSQRQGREETQYF. As DNA, the CDR3 is TGTGCCAGCAGTCAGCGACAGGGTAGGGAAGAGACCCAGTACTTC.

The chain is built from TRBV28 and TRBJ2-3; D not resolved. This CDR3 has 12 residues. The germline V and J ends were trimmed by 1 base and 9 bases, with 8 bases remaining between them. CDR1 and CDR2 (germline): MDHEN, SYDVKM. The CDR3 sequence: CASSLSGSTQYF. CDR3 nucleotide sequence: TGTGCCAGCAGTTTATCAGGAAGCACGCAGTATTTT.

CDR3 bases: TGCGCCAGCAGCTATCAGTCGCCTGGGGCCAACGTCCTGACTTTC. It specifies CASSYQSPGANVLTF. The chain joins TRBV5-1 to TRBJ2-6; D gene unclear. V was shortened by 3 bases and J by 2 bases, with 9 bases between the two germline ends. Germline V CDR1 and CDR2: SGHRS, YFSETQ. CDR3 size: 15 residues.

The chain combines TRBV7-8 with TRBJ1-1; 9 nucleotides line up with TRBD1. Per the germline V gene, CDR1 is SGHVS and CDR2 is FQNEAQ. The length of the CDR3 is 13 residues. The junction had 7 bases not matched to a gene; V was cut back by 7 bases and J by 7 bases. The CDR3: CASNRQGDGEAFF. In DNA, the CDR3 is TGTGCCAGCAACCGACAGGGGGACGGTGAAGCTTTCTTT.

The V call is TRBV6-1, the J call TRBJ1-1; D call uncertain. CDR3 length: 14 amino acids. With 2 bases removed from V and 4 bases from J, the gap between germline ends came to 11 bases. Germline CDR1 reads MNHNS; CDR2 reads SASEGT. The CDR3 nucleotides read TGTGCCAGCAGTGAATTGCGGGCCGGCACTGAAGCTTTCTTT. Translated, it gives CASSELRAGTEAFF.

This clone was detected once. This chain joins TRBV5-4 and TRBJ1-4; D is perhaps TRBD1 (6 bases). CDR3 length equals 15 residues. In germline, CDR1 is SGHNT, CDR2 YYREEE (reference sequence). Trimming took off 0 bases at V and 8 bases at J, with 14 bases between the two ends. Here the CDR3 DNA reads TGTGCCAGCAGCTTGGGGCCAGGGGTAGAAGAAAAACTGTTTTTT. It is translated as CASSLGPGVEEKLFF.